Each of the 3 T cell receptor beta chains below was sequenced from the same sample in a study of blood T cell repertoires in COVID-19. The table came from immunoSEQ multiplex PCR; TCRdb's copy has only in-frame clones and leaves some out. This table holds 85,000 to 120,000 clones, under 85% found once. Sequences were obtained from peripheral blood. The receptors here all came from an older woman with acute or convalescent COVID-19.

CDR3 sequence (DNA): TGTGCCTGGACGAGAGGACAGGCGTTGAACACTGAAGCTTTCTTT. Translation gives CAWTRGQALNTEAFF. The V and J genes are TRBV30 and TRBJ1-1; 7 bases align to TRBD1. The CDR3 runs to 15 residues. Germline loops: CDR1 GTSNPN, CDR2 SVGIG (reference sequence). The trim removed 4 bases at V and 0 bases at J, leaving 8 bases unmatched.

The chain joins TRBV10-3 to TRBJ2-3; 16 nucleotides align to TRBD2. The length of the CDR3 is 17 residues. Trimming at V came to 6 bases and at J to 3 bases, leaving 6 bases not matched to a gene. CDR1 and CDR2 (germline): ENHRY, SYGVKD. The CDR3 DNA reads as TGTGCCATCAGCTCGGGACTAGCGGGGGGGTTAACAGATACGCAGTATTTT. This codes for CAISSGLAGGLTDTQYF.

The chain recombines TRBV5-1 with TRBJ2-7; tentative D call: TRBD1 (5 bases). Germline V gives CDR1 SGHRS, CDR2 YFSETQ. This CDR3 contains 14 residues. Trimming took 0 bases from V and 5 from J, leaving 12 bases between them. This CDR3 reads CASSLDPGLNEQYF. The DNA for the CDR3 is TGCGCCAGCAGCTTGGACCCAGGGCTGAACGAGCAGTACTTC.